This T cell receptor beta chain was recorded in a study of cytomegalovirus exposure and HLA in healthy donors. On the study more broadly: The roughly 110 validation repertoires were produced on the same platform as the 700 or so repertoires of the first cohort. This was reported in a later analysis.

Assay: immunoSEQ multiplex PCR; the TCRdb copy retains only in-frame clones and omits some. The sample contains approximately 170,000 clones, roughly 85% of which appear only once. Study-level findings and limits: According to the study, 180 or so TCR beta chains were cytomegalovirus-associated.

Comment on this clone: Its target is not known.

Germline trimming cut 0 bases from V and 7 bases from J; bases unmatched to any gene: 3. CDR3 length equals 14 residues. The germline V gene has CDR1 SGHVS and CDR2 FNYEAQ. The chain couples TRBV7-6 to TRBJ2-1; 7 nucleotides agree with TRBD2. The sequence was obtained from a man aged 18 to 30 in good health and CMV-seropositive. Sequenced material: PBMCs. The CDR3 here is CASSLAGGPNEQFF. In nucleotides, the CDR3 is TGTGCCAGCAGCTTAGCGGGAGGGCCGAATGAGCAGTTCTTC.